This is a list of T cell receptor beta chains from one sample in a study of CD8 T cells in Susac syndrome. MiXCR was run by TCRdb on the immunoSEQ multiplex PCR reads, yielding one entry per CDR3 protein. Of about 200,000 distinct CDR3 sequences in the sample, around 90% were seen once. Sequenced sample: CD8+ T cells from PBMCs. The receptors shown here come from a human donor with multiple sclerosis. CDR3s include the opening cysteine and the closing phenylalanine or tryptophan. D genes are given only for firm matches. Size tells how often a clone was seen (once, few, many) or the class of an expanded clone, and some rows leave it out.

D	size	V	J	CDR3	DNA
.	once	TRBV4-1	TRBJ2-7	CASSQEVLRGLLANYEQYF	TGCGCCAGCAGCCAAGAGGTACTTAGGGGACTTCTCGCGAACTACGAGCAGTACTTC
TRBD1	.	TRBV2	TRBJ1-1	CASRDRGYRTEAFF	TGTGCCAGCCGGGACAGGGGTTATAGGACTGAAGCTTTCTTT
TRBD1	.	TRBV5-1	TRBJ2-3	CASSLSWTGVSSTDTQYF	TGCGCCAGCAGCTTGTCCTGGACAGGGGTTTCTAGCACAGATACGCAGTATTTT
TRBD1	.	TRBV7-9	TRBJ1-2	CASSLGGTEPFYGYTF	TGTGCCAGCAGCTTAGGCGGGACAGAGCCGTTCTATGGCTACACCTTC
TRBD2	.	TRBV6-2/TRBV6-3	TRBJ2-1	CASSYQTGLAGAFF	TGTGCCAGCAGTTACCAAACGGGACTAGCCGGTGCGTTCTTC
.	.	TRBV7-3	TRBJ1-3	CASRAGDGNTIYF	TGTGCCAGCAGAGCAGGCGATGGAAACACCATATATTTT
.	.	TRBV27	TRBJ1-5	CASSLARNQPQHF	TGTGCCAGCAGTTTGGCGAGGAATCAGCCCCAGCATTTT
TRBD1	.	TRBV7-9	TRBJ2-5	CASSSGTGELEETQYF	TGTGCCAGCAGCTCCGGGACAGGGGAATTGGAGGAGACCCAGTACTTC
TRBD2	.	TRBV13	TRBJ2-1	CASSLGRGGPLEYEQFF	TGTGCCAGCAGCTTAGGACGGGGGGGCCCCTTGGAGTATGAGCAGTTCTTC
TRBD2	.	TRBV9	TRBJ2-2	CASSAGTRATGELFF	TGTGCCAGCAGCGCCGGGACTAGAGCCACCGGGGAGCTGTTTTTT
TRBD2	.	TRBV5-4	TRBJ2-7	CASSTAPASGVLYEQYF	TGTGCCAGCAGTACCGCCCCCGCTAGCGGGGTTCTCTACGAGCAGTACTTC
.	.	TRBV7-9	TRBJ2-1	CASSLAVGGSYNEQFF	TGTGCCAGCAGCTTAGCAGTGGGTGGTTCCTACAATGAGCAGTTCTTC
.	.	TRBV7-9	TRBJ2-5	CASSLEVRLGTQETQYF	TGTGCCAGCAGCTTAGAAGTGCGGCTGGGGACCCAAGAGACCCAGTACTTC
TRBD1	.	TRBV4-3	TRBJ1-1	CASSTHRGLLNTEAFF	TGCGCCAGCAGCACTCACAGGGGGCTCTTGAACACTGAAGCTTTCTTT
TRBD2	.	TRBV15	TRBJ2-1	CATSREELGTSGNEQFF	TGTGCCACCAGCAGAGAGGAATTGGGGACTAGTGGTAATGAGCAGTTCTTC
.	.	TRBV3-1	TRBJ2-7	CASSQGPRRPPYEQYF	TGTGCCAGCAGCCAAGGTCCGCGCAGGCCACCCTACGAGCAGTACTTC
TRBD1	.	TRBV7-3	TRBJ1-1	CASSSPTGDTEAFF	TGTGCCAGCAGCTCGCCGACAGGGGACACTGAAGCTTTCTTT
.	.	TRBV5-1	TRBJ2-1	CASSLVVGAPEQFF	TGCGCCAGCAGCTTGGTTGTCGGGGCGCCTGAGCAGTTCTTC
.	.	TRBV19	TRBJ2-2	CASSIKGLGPNTGELFF	TGTGCCAGTAGTATTAAAGGGTTAGGCCCGAACACCGGGGAGCTGTTTTTT
TRBD2	.	TRBV15	TRBJ2-3	CATSREDTSGPTDTQYF	TGTGCCACCAGCAGAGAAGACACTAGCGGGCCCACAGATACGCAGTATTTT
.	once	TRBV12-3/TRBV12-4	TRBJ2-1	CASSPGEVHSYNEQFF	TGTGCCAGCAGCCCCGGGGAGGTTCACTCCTACAATGAGCAGTTCTTC
.	.	TRBV14	TRBJ1-3	CASSQDRSFGNTIYF	TGTGCCAGCAGCCAAGACAGGAGTTTTGGAAACACCATATATTTT
TRBD1	once	TRBV4-2	TRBJ1-2	CASSQEIDRAAYYGYTF	TGTGCCAGCAGCCAAGAAATTGACAGGGCGGCTTACTATGGCTACACCTTC
.	.	TRBV7-9	TRBJ2-7	CASSLDGSYYEQYF	TGTGCCAGCAGCTTAGACGGCAGTTACTACGAGCAGTACTTC
.	.	TRBV2	TRBJ2-2	CASMFESGELFF	TGTGCCAGCATGTTCGAGTCCGGGGAGCTGTTTTTT
.	.	TRBV9	TRBJ1-1	CASSEGSATEAFF	TGTGCCAGCAGCGAGGGATCGGCCACTGAAGCTTTCTTT
.	.	TRBV2	TRBJ1-5	CASSGVSTDQPQHF	TGTGCCAGCAGTGGAGTCAGTACGGATCAGCCCCAGCATTTT